This T cell receptor (beta chain) was sequenced during a study of pediatric ulcerative colitis. Background on the study: Most patients had pancolitis, and two had left-sided colitis.

Germline lookup yields CDR1 SGHNT and CDR2 YYREEE (reference sequence). There are 15 residues in the CDR3. Trimming took 3 bases from V and 2 from J, leaving 15 bases between them. Rectal tissue came from one to two pinch biopsies taken at colonoscopy. Before the diagnostic colonoscopy, ulcerative colitis patients were free of immunosuppressive medication. The data were produced by immunoSEQ multiplex PCR, yet TCRdb's version contains in-frame clones alone and is incomplete. Of tens of thousands of clones in the sample, 60% to 85% were seen once. This sequence joins TRBV5-4 and TRBJ2-7; weak D call: TRBD2 (5 bases). The sample consisted of gut tissue. This sequence was found in a boy younger than 18 with severe ulcerative colitis. The CDR3 DNA reads as TGTGCCAGCAGCTCAACTAGGACGCAGCCCTACGAGCAGTACTTC. Translated: CASSSTRTQPYEQYF.